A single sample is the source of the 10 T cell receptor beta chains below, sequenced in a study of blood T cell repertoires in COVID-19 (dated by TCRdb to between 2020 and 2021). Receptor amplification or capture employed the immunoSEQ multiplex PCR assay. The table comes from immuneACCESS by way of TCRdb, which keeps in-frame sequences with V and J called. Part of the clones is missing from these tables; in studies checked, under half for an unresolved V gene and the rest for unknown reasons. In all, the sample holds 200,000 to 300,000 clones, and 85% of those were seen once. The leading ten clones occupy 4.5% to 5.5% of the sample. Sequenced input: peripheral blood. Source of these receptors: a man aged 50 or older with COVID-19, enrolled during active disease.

CDR3 sequence (DNA): TGCAGCGCGGGACTTTCCTACAATGAGCAGTTCTTC. It is translated as CSAGLSYNEQFF. The rearrangement joins TRBV29-1 to TRBJ2-1, with D possibly being TRBD2 (6 bases). Between the trimmed V and J ends, which lost 7 bases and 1 base, there was a span of 8 bases. CDR1 and CDR2 (germline): SQVTM, ANQGSEA. CDR3 length: 12 residues.

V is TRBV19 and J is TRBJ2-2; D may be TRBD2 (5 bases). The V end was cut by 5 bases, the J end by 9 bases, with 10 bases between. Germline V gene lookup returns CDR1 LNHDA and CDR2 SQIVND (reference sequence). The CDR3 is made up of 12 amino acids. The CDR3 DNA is TGTGCCAGTAGTTTACGGGAACGGGAGCTGTTTTTT. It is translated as CASSLRERELFF.

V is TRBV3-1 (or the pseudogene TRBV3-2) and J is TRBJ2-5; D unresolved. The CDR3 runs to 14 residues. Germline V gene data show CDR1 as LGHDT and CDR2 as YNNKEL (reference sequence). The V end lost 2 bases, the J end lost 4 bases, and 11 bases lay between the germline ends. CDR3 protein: CASSQPRGLETQYF. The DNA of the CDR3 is TGTGCCAGCAGCCAACCGCGCGGATTAGAGACCCAGTACTTC.

Here the CDR3 reads CATLTSLVSYEQYF. DNA of the CDR3: TGTGCCACCCTGACTAGCCTCGTCTCCTACGAGCAGTACTTC. This chain links TRBV6-5 with TRBJ2-7; 7 bases are a match to TRBD2. Germline lookup yields CDR1 MNHEY and CDR2 SVGAGI. The CDR3 spans 14 residues. With 10 bases clipped from V and 0 bases from J, the junction kept 9 bases outside the gene matches.

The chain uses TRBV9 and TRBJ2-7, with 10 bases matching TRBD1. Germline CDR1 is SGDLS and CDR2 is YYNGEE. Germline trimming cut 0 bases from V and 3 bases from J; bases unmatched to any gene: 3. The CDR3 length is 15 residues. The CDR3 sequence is CASSVDGTGVYEQYF. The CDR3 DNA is TGTGCCAGCAGCGTAGACGGGACAGGGGTCTACGAGCAGTACTTC.

The CDR3 nucleotides are TGCAGTGCTAGTACGGGTGGCACAAGCAATCAGCCCCAGCATTTT. Amino acid sequence: CSASTGGTSNQPQHF. V is TRBV20-1 and J is TRBJ1-5; no clear D. The CDR3 consists of 15 residues. Trimming cost V 3 bases and J 1 base, with 13 bases left between them. Germline assignment: CDR1 DFQATT and CDR2 SNEGSKA (reference sequence).

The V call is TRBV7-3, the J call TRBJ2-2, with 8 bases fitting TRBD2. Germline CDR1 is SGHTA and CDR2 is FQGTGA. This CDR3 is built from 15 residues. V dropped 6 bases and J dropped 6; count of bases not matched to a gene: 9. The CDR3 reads CASSSGGSSPGELFF. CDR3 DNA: TGTGCCAGCAGTTCGGGGGGGTCCTCCCCCGGGGAGCTGTTTTTT.

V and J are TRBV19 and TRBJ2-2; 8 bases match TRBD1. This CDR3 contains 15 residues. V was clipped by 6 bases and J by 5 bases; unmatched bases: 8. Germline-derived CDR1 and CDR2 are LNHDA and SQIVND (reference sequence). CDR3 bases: TGTGCCAGTAGATACGACAGGGGTCAAACCGGGGAGCTGTTTTTT. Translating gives CASRYDRGQTGELFF.

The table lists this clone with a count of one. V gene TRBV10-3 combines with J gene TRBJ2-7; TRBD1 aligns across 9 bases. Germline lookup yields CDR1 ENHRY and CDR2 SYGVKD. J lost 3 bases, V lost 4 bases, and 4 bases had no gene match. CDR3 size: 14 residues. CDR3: CAISARQGDYEQYF. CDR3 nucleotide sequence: TGTGCCATCAGTGCCAGACAGGGGGACTACGAGCAGTACTTC.

The CDR3 reads CATSREIHRNTEAFF. The CDR3, as DNA: TGTGCCACCAGCAGAGAAATCCATAGGAACACTGAAGCTTTCTTT. The V and J genes are TRBV15 and TRBJ1-1; D call uncertain. Germline V CDR1 and CDR2: LNHNV, YYDKDF (reference sequence). V was shortened by 0 bases and J by 1 base, with 9 bases between the two germline ends. The CDR3 has 15 residues.